A selection of T cell receptor beta chains follows, all from one sample in a study of early T cells in non-severe SARS-CoV-2 infection. From the 5' RACE reads, TCRdb called clonotypes with MiXCR, one entry per CDR3 protein. The sample consists of about 20,000 distinct CDR3 sequences, roughly 6.1% of them appearing once. Sample: whole blood. Receptor source: an adult who was a healthcare worker with PCR-confirmed SARS-CoV-2 infection or an uninfected control (not recorded which). CDR3s include the opening cysteine and the closing phenylalanine or tryptophan. The D gene is left open where the match is weak. Clone size, where shown, is once, few, many, or a class for clones that have expanded.

clone_size	v_call	d_call	j_call	cdr3_nt	cdr3_aa
many	TRBV12-3/TRBV12-4	TRBD1	TRBJ1-1	TGTGCCAGCAGTCCTAGACAGGGAATAAGCACTGAAGCTTTCTTT	CASSPRQGISTEAFF
many	TRBV20-1	-	TRBJ2-2	TGCAGTGCTAGAGCAGGGCCCAGCACCGGGGAGCTGTTTTTT	CSARAGPSTGELFF
few	TRBV19	-	TRBJ2-6	TGTGCCAGCCATGGGGGCTTGGCCAACGTCCTGACTTTC	CASHGGLANVLTF
many	TRBV11-3	-	TRBJ2-3	TGTGCCAGCAGCTTGGGGGCCGGGGGCTTCACAGATACGCAGTATTTT	CASSLGAGGFTDTQYF
many	TRBV20-1	-	TRBJ1-2	TGCAGTGCTAGAGATAGGAGGGGACGGAACTATGGCTACACCTTC	CSARDRRGRNYGYTF
medium-sized	TRBV29-1	-	TRBJ1-1	TGCAGCGTGAACACAGGGCTCACTGAAGCTTTCTTT	CSVNTGLTEAFF
many	TRBV7-8	-	TRBJ1-1	TGTGCCAGCAGCCCGAGGAGGGATCTACACACTGAAGCTTTCTTT	CASSPRRDLHTEAFF
many	TRBV28	-	TRBJ2-4	TGTGCCAGCAGTACAGGGAGTGGGGCCAAAAACATTCAGTACTTC	CASSTGSGAKNIQYF
few	TRBV15	-	TRBJ2-5	TGTGCCACCAGCAGGGACACGGAGACCCAGTACTTC	CATSRDTETQYF
many	TRBV28	-	TRBJ2-4	TGTGCCAGCAGTTTATCAATGGCAAACATTCAGTACTTC	CASSLSMANIQYF
medium-sized	TRBV18	TRBD1	TRBJ2-1	TGTGCCAGCTCACCCTTCGAGACAGGGGCCTACAATGAGCAGTTCTTC	CASSPFETGAYNEQFF
-	TRBV29-1	-	TRBJ1-1	TGCAGCGGAGGTTCAGGGATAGAAGCTTTCTTT	CSGGSGIEAFF
-	TRBV10-3	-	TRBJ2-5	TGTGCCATCAGTGAGTCTCCAGGGATGGAGACCCAGTACTTC	CAISESPGMETQYF
many	TRBV10-1	TRBD1	TRBJ1-5	TGCGCCAGCAGTTCGGACAGGGATCAGCCCCAGCATTTT	CASSSDRDQPQHF
many	TRBV11-2	TRBD1	TRBJ2-4	TGTGCCAGCAGCCAGGTGGGGACAGAAAACATTCAGTACTTC	CASSQVGTENIQYF
many	TRBV7-2	TRBD2	TRBJ2-1	TGTGCCAGCAGCTTCCTTAGCGGGAGGGATGAGCAGTTCTTC	CASSFLSGRDEQFF
many	TRBV20-1	-	TRBJ2-7	TGCAGTGCTCCTGAGGGACCAAGGGCACGGGCCTTCGGGAACTACGAGCAGTACTTC	CSAPEGPRARAFGNYEQYF
many	TRBV30	-	TRBJ1-3	TGTGCCTGGAGCCGTGACAGCTCTGGAAACACCATATATTTT	CAWSRDSSGNTIYF
many	TRBV18	-	TRBJ2-2	TGTGCCAGCTCACCACAAAGTACCGGGGAGCTGTTTTTT	CASSPQSTGELFF
many	TRBV2	-	TRBJ2-2	TGTGCCAGCAGTGAAAGGGCGTTGAACACCGGGGAGCTGTTTTTT	CASSERALNTGELFF
many	TRBV4-2	TRBD2	TRBJ2-3	TGTGCCAGCAGCCAAGACCCCTCTCGGGTGGGGACTAGCGGGAAAAGAGATACGCAGTATTTT	CASSQDPSRVGTSGKRDTQYF
many	TRBV27	TRBD2	TRBJ2-1	TGTGCCAGCAGTTCCTTGCTCCTGACCGGGACTAACTCCTACAATGAGCAGTTCTTC	CASSSLLLTGTNSYNEQFF
few	TRBV5-1	TRBD2	TRBJ2-3	TGCGCCAGCAGCCCCTTAGCGGGAGGGACGCAAGATACGCAGTATTTT	CASSPLAGGTQDTQYF
many	TRBV6-5	TRBD1	TRBJ2-3	TGTGCCAGCAGTTACAGGGGGCAGACAGATACGCAGTATTTT	CASSYRGQTDTQYF
-	TRBV5-1	-	TRBJ2-1	TGCGCCAGCAGTCCGTCCGACAGAAACAATGAGCAGTTCTTC	CASSPSDRNNEQFF
many	TRBV11-2	TRBD1	TRBJ2-5	TGTGCCAGCAGCTTCTCCAGGGGGTCGATTGAGACCCAGTACTTC	CASSFSRGSIETQYF
many	TRBV7-9	-	TRBJ2-1	TGTGCCAGCAGCGGGGGACCCAATGAGCAGTTCTTC	CASSGGPNEQFF
many	TRBV12-3/TRBV12-4	-	TRBJ2-1	TGTGCCAGCAGTTTGCGGGGATTGGTAAATGAGCAGTTCTTC	CASSLRGLVNEQFF
few	TRBV29-1	TRBD2	TRBJ2-1	TGCAGCGTTGAACCAGCGGGGGGATTTGGCAATGAGCAGTTCTTC	CSVEPAGGFGNEQFF
many	TRBV11-2	-	TRBJ2-7	TGTGCCAGCAGCGCAGGGGTTCTCGTTTCCTTC	CASSAGVLVSF
many	TRBV24-1	-	TRBJ2-1	TGTGCCACCAGTGAGGGTCGACAGGTATACAATGAGCAGTTCTTC	CATSEGRQVYNEQFF
medium-sized	TRBV29-1	-	TRBJ1-2	TGCAGCGCAGATTGGGGCTATGGCTACACCTTC	CSADWGYGYTF
many	TRBV7-9	-	TRBJ1-5	TGTGCCAGCAGCTTCTGGGGTCAGCCCCAGCATTTT	CASSFWGQPQHF
many	TRBV20-1	TRBD1	TRBJ2-1	TGCAGTGCTACGCTGGACAGGCGCTCCTACAATGAGCAGTTCTTC	CSATLDRRSYNEQFF
many	TRBV5-1	TRBD2	TRBJ2-1	TGCGCCAGCAGCTTGCAACCCCCAAGGCTAGCGGGCGTGACGTACAATGAGCAGTTCTTC	CASSLQPPRLAGVTYNEQFF
many	TRBV4-1	TRBD1	TRBJ2-7	TGCGCCAGCAGCCAGGGTGGGACAGGGTTTACGGAGCAGTACTTC	CASSQGGTGFTEQYF
many	TRBV30	-	TRBJ2-2	TGTGCCTGGACGTCCGCGGAGCGGCTGTTTTTT	CAWTSAERLFF
many	TRBV7-2	-	TRBJ2-1	TGTGCCAGCAGCTTAGTACGCTCCTACAATGAGCAGTTCTTC	CASSLVRSYNEQFF
many	TRBV12-3/TRBV12-4	-	TRBJ1-4	TGTGCCAGCAGCCCGACGGGTGTGGGTGAAAAACTGTTTTTT	CASSPTGVGEKLFF
many	TRBV28	-	TRBJ2-7	TGTGCCAGCAGTCTCCTAACGCGAAGGGGTTCCTACGAGCAGTACTTC	CASSLLTRRGSYEQYF
-	TRBV6-4	TRBD1	TRBJ1-2	TGTGCCAGCAGAGAGGGGGCAGAGACCTATGGCTACACCTTC	CASREGAETYGYTF
many	TRBV28	TRBD2	TRBJ2-1	TGTGCCAGCAGTTTAAGGGCTAGCGGAGAGTTCTTC	CASSLRASGEFF
many	TRBV6-5	TRBD2	TRBJ2-3	TGTGCCACCAGGGGGGATAGCGGGAGACCAGATACGCAGTATTTT	CATRGDSGRPDTQYF
many	TRBV11-2	-	TRBJ1-2	TGTGCCAGCAGCCCCCCCATCCGGACAGTTAACTATGGCTACACCTTC	CASSPPIRTVNYGYTF
many	TRBV28	-	TRBJ2-2	TGTGCCAGCAGTCCGGGGTCAAGAACCGGGGAGCTGTTTTTT	CASSPGSRTGELFF
many	TRBV6-4	TRBD1	TRBJ2-5	TGTGCCAGCAGACTACATTATTCGACAGGGGGCAGGTCTTTTGGCGAGACCCAGTACTTC	CASRLHYSTGGRSFGETQYF
many	TRBV28	-	TRBJ2-2	TGTGCCAGCAGCGGGGAGTTCGGGAACACCGGGGAGCTGTTTTTT	CASSGEFGNTGELFF
many	TRBV19	TRBD2	TRBJ2-2	TGTGCCAGTAGTATTTCCCCGACTAGCCGGGCCGGGGAGCTGTTTTTT	CASSISPTSRAGELFF
many	TRBV7-3	-	TRBJ2-7	TGTGCCAGCAGCCTGGACCTCTACGAGCAGTACTTC	CASSLDLYEQYF
many	TRBV3-1	TRBD1	TRBJ1-2	TGTGCCAGCAGCTCGGGGACAGGGGGCAACTATGGCTACACCTTC	CASSSGTGGNYGYTF
many	TRBV18	-	TRBJ1-3	TGTGCCAGCTCACCGGGGGACGGATCCGCTGGGGCCATATATTTT	CASSPGDGSAGAIYF
many	TRBV12-3/TRBV12-4	TRBD1	TRBJ1-2	TGTGCCAGCAGTTCCCAATGGACAGGGAATGACTATGGCTACACCTTC	CASSSQWTGNDYGYTF
-	TRBV7-9	TRBD2	TRBJ2-7	TGTGCCAGCAGCTCCGGGACTAGCGGTTACGAGCAGTACTTC	CASSSGTSGYEQYF
many	TRBV7-7	-	TRBJ2-2	TGTGCCAGCAGCTCCTCCCCGGACAGTGGAACCGGGGAGCTGTTTTTT	CASSSSPDSGTGELFF
many	TRBV12-3/TRBV12-4	-	TRBJ2-7	TGTGCCAGCAGTTTGAGTTCAGGTGGGGGCTCCTACGAGCAGTACTTC	CASSLSSGGGSYEQYF
many	TRBV20-1	-	TRBJ2-5	TGCAGTGCTAGAGAGGACAGTGGGGAGACCCAGTACTTC	CSAREDSGETQYF